The present T cell receptor (beta chain) was sequenced within a study of control samples from healthy donors and cancer patients. The sample holds one count of this clone. Sequenced by immunoSEQ multiplex PCR; TCRdb stores in-frame clones only, minus some. The sample contains tens of thousands of clones, around 84% of which appear only once. The receptor was isolated from a man in his fifties or sixties in good health. Sequencing was carried out using blood.

The CDR3 sequence: CASSLDRARQGQEQYF. The DNA of the CDR3 is TGTGCCAGCAGCTTAGATCGGGCCCGACAGGGGCAGGAGCAGTACTTC. The chain employs TRBV11-3 and TRBJ2-7, with TRBD1 identical over 8 bases. Germline assignment: CDR1 SGHNT and CDR2 YENEEA. This CDR3 is built from 16 residues. Trimming removed 0 bases from V and 7 bases from J; junction bases left unmatched: 11. Using reference TRBV11-3 and TRBJ2-7 for the parts outside the CDR3, the full variable domain is EAGVVQSPRYKIIEKKQPVAFWCNPISGHNTLYWYLQNLGQGPELLIRYENEEAVDDSQLPKDRFSAERLKGVDSTLKIQPAELGDSAVYLCASSLDRARQGQEQYFGPGTRLTVT.